This entry lists 5 T cell receptor beta chains sequenced from one sample in a study of CD8 T cells in ankylosing spondylitis. These receptors have no identified antigens. TCRdb called the 5' RACE reads again in MiXCR, with one record for every CDR3 protein. The sample holds more than 250,000 distinct CDR3 sequences, approximately 8% seen once. Study-level results: Eight highly homologous variants formed a TCR beta motif that appeared characteristic of ankylosing spondylitis blood.

Material for sequencing was blood, either unsorted or a sorted T cell fraction (not recorded which). The receptors here all came from a male donor with ankylosing spondylitis.

The table lists this clonotype with many counts. The rearrangement uses TRBV29-1 and TRBJ2-7; TRBD2 is a possible D gene (5 bases). Trimming removed 5 bases from V and 6 bases from J, with 8 bases in between. The CDR3 totals 10 residues. Germline V gene data show CDR1 as SQVTM and CDR2 as ANQGSEA. The CDR3 protein is CSVLAFEQYF. As DNA, the CDR3 is TGCAGCGTTCTAGCATTCGAGCAGTACTTC.

CDR3 DNA sequence: TGTGCCAGCAGTTACTCCGGTAGAGGCGACTACGAGCAGTACTTC. Protein: CASSYSGRGDYEQYF. This chain uses TRBV6-5 with TRBJ2-7; D not resolved. The CDR3 runs 15 residues. The germline CDR1 and CDR2 sequences are MNHEY and SVGAGI. V dropped 0 bases and J dropped 3 bases, with 12 bases sitting between them.

This clonotype was seen repeatedly, ten times or more. The chain carries TRBV12-3 or TRBV12-4 and TRBJ2-1, with D perhaps matching TRBD1 or TRBD2 (5 bases each). The CDR3 runs to 16 residues. V lost 3 bases and J lost 4, with 16 bases in between. The chain's CDR3 is CASSFGTDRNYNEQFF. CDR3 nucleotides: TGTGCCAGCAGTTTCGGGACGGACCGAAATTACAATGAGCAGTTCTTC.

This clonotype was observed a handful of times. This chain joins TRBV3-1 and TRBJ2-7; the match to TRBD2 covers 12 bases. The V gene end was trimmed by 2 bases and the J gene end by 4 bases; junction bases not matched to a gene: 0. Germline assignment: CDR1 LGHDT and CDR2 YNNKEL (reference sequence). The CDR3 loop spans 14 amino acids. The CDR3, as DNA: TGTGCCAGCAGCCAAACTAGCGGGAGGTACGAGCAGTACTTC. It specifies CASSQTSGRYEQYF.

The chain employs TRBV24-1 and TRBJ2-3; D is possibly TRBD1 or TRBD2 (5 bases each). The CDR3 runs 16 residues. V was shortened by 3 bases and J by 5 bases, with 17 bases between the two germline ends. Germline-derived CDR1 and CDR2 are KGHDR and SFDVKD. The CDR3 sequence is CATSDATGRSKDTQYF. CDR3 in DNA: TGTGCCACCAGTGATGCCACGGGACGGTCCAAAGATACGCAGTATTTT.